The clone carrying this TCR beta chain was seen just once. Authors' analysis steps: Amplifying reference gene primers gave estimates of nucleated cell counts. TCRdb's table, derived via immunoSEQ multiplex PCR, lists solely in-frame clones and lacks some. The V and J calls and clone size come from that table; D and trimming were worked out from the DNA. The sample yields about 260,000 clones, more than 75% seen once. The data were taken from a study of blood T cell repertoires in COVID-19. Study-wide context: Both acute and convalescent COVID-19 samples were obtained from the United States, Italy and Spain. Sample material is recorded as cDNA or gDNA derived from T cells, B-cell-depleted T cells, or PBMCs.

The material sequenced was peripheral blood. This receptor was identified in a woman between 35 and 50 years old who had recovered from COVID-19.

The CDR3 DNA reads as TGCGCCAGCAGCCTTGACAGAGGCGGCGGGGAGCTGTTTTTT. Residues: CASSLDRGGGELFF. The V and J genes are TRBV4-1 and TRBJ2-2, with D perhaps matching TRBD1 (5 bases). The germline V gene has CDR1 MGHRA and CDR2 YSYEKL. V shed 4 bases and J shed 7 bases, with 13 bases lying between them. The CDR3 has 14 residues.